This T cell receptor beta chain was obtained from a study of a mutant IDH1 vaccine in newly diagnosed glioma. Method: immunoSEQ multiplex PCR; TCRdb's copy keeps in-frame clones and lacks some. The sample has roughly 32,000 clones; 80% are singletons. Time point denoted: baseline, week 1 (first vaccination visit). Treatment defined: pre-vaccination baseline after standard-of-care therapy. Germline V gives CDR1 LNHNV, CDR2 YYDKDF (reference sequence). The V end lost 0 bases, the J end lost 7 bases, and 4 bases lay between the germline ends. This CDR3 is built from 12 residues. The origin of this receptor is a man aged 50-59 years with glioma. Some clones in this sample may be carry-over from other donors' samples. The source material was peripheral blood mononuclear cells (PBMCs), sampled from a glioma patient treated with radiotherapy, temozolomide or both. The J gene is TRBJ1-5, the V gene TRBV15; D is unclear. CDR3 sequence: CATSRDRQPQHF. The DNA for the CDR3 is TGTGCCACCAGCAGAGATCGACAGCCCCAGCATTTT.